The T cell receptor beta chain described here comes from a study of T cell clonality in common variable immunodeficiency. The study, taken as a whole, reports: Fewer deletions and N-nucleotide insertions were reportedly seen in common variable immunodeficiency TCR beta sequences. CVID subjects had higher TCRbeta clonality than healthy controls, most marked in about a third.

CDR3 length: 14 amino acids. CDR1 and CDR2 from the germline V gene are SGHTA and FQGTGA. This clone was seen many times. Its specificity is not known. From the germline J gene comes the end of the CDR3, since the read stops 3 residues before it. Donors gave roughly 5 to 8 ml heparinized peripheral whole blood. Equal genomic DNA amounts from CVID and control samples were sequenced. Data came from immunoSEQ multiplex PCR; TCRdb stores just in-frame clones and leaves some out. This sample carries 30,000 or so clones, none of them present only once. This receptor was identified in a person between 18 and 75 years old in good health. V usage is TRBV7-3 and J usage is TRBJ2-3; D gene unclear. The sample taken for sequencing was peripheral blood mononuclear cells. The DNA read from the CDR3 is TGTGCCAGCAGCTTAACGGGCCGCCAAGAGACG. Residues: CASSLTGRQET. The whole CDR3 is CASSLTGRQETQYF.